The clone carrying this T cell receptor beta chain was seen many times. The data originate from a study of early T cells in non-severe SARS-CoV-2 infection. In the study overall: Chains were not paired, and sequencing was done on bulk RNA from unsorted whole blood.

The CDR3 loop spans 15 amino acids. The V end was cut by 0 bases, the J end by 0 bases, with 7 bases between. Germline V lookup: CDR1 SGHDT, CDR2 YYEEEE. Each cDNA molecule carried a unique molecular identifier. In TCRdb, the 5' RACE reads were re-called with MiXCR into one record per CDR3 protein. The sample has just under 65,000 distinct CDR3 sequences; roughly 9% are singletons. This receptor was identified in an adult who was a healthcare worker with PCR-confirmed SARS-CoV-2 infection or an uninfected control (not recorded which). The chain combines TRBV5-6 with TRBJ1-5; D is unclear. Specimen: whole blood, collected at baseline. CDR3 loop: CASSLDSYSNQPQHF. The CDR3 nucleotides read TGTGCCAGCAGCTTGGACAGCTATAGCAATCAGCCCCAGCATTTT.